Listed below are T cell receptor beta chains from one sample, sequenced in a study of cytomegalovirus exposure and HLA in healthy donors. Assay: immunoSEQ multiplex PCR; the TCRdb copy retains only in-frame clones and omits some. The data show about 99,000 clones, 65% to 80% seen once. Sequenced input: PBMCs. The receptors were sampled from a woman in her late teens or twenties in good health and CMV-seropositive. CDR3s include the opening cysteine and the closing phenylalanine or tryptophan. D genes are given only for firm matches. Clone size is shown for a subset of rows, as once, few, many or a class of expanded clone.

CASSGAGVPLYNEQFF TGTGCCAGCAGTGGTGCAGGGGTTCCCTTATACAATGAGCAGTTCTTC TRBJ2-1 TRBV5-6 . .
CASSLHRDRGFSYEQYF TGCGCCAGCAGCCTTCACCGGGACAGAGGCTTCTCCTACGAGCAGTACTTC TRBJ2-7 TRBV5-1 . TRBD1
CASSFTGGSTDTQYF TGTGCCAGCAGCTTCACGGGGGGGAGCACAGATACGCAGTATTTT TRBJ2-3 TRBV11-2 once TRBD2
CASSPRGDTEAFF TGTGCCAGCTCACCACGGGGGGACACTGAAGCTTTCTTT TRBJ1-1 TRBV18 . .
CGREGKNTGELFF TGCGGCCGGGAAGGTAAGAACACCGGGGAGCTGTTTTTT TRBJ2-2 TRBV5-1 . .
CASIRTANTEAFF TGTGCCAGCATCCGGACAGCGAACACTGAAGCTTTCTTT TRBJ1-1 TRBV2 few .
CASSFGLFGDRGSIAKNIQYF TGTGCCAGCAGTTTCGGTTTATTCGGGGACAGGGGTTCGATAGCCAAAAACATTCAGTACTTC TRBJ2-4 TRBV2 few TRBD1
CASSPGQGDYGYTF TGTGCCAGCAGCCCCGGACAGGGTGACTATGGCTACACCTTC TRBJ1-2 TRBV5-6 . TRBD1
CASSYPGTSGGQETQYF TGCGCCAGCAGCTACCCCGGGACTAGCGGGGGGCAAGAGACCCAGTACTTC TRBJ2-5 TRBV5-1 . TRBD2
CASSVSQGRHQPQHF TGCGCCAGCAGTGTGTCGCAGGGGCGCCATCAGCCCCAGCATTTT TRBJ1-5 TRBV10-1 . .
CASSKTGTGKETQYF TGTGCCAGTAGTAAGACCGGGACAGGGAAAGAGACCCAGTACTTC TRBJ2-5 TRBV19 . TRBD1
CASSLVGTPRKQETQYF TGTGCCAGCAGCTTAGTCGGGACACCAAGGAAGCAAGAGACCCAGTACTTC TRBJ2-5 TRBV7-2 few .
CASSYAHRDRGYGYTF TGTGCCAGCAGCTACGCCCACCGGGACAGGGGCTATGGCTACACCTTC TRBJ1-2 TRBV11-2 few TRBD1
CASSQSDRGQETQYF TGTGCCAGCAGCCAATCAGACAGGGGCCAAGAGACCCAGTACTTC TRBJ2-5 TRBV9 . TRBD1
CASRWVLAGGQNEQYF TGTGCCAGCAGATGGGTTTTAGCGGGAGGGCAAAACGAGCAGTACTTC TRBJ2-7 TRBV6-4 once TRBD2
CASSEWGSTGPRGNGYTF TGTGCCAGCAGTGAATGGGGCTCCACGGGCCCCCGCGGCAATGGCTACACCTTC TRBJ1-2 TRBV25-1 . .
CASSLARTGGHTEAFF TGTGCCAGCAGCTTAGCGAGGACAGGGGGCCACACTGAAGCTTTCTTT TRBJ1-1 TRBV7-2 few TRBD1
CASSGDGAGETQYF TGCGCCAGCAGCGGGGACGGGGCGGGGGAGACCCAGTACTTC TRBJ2-5 TRBV5-1 once .
CSVEEGLAGGNEQFF TGCAGCGTTGAAGAGGGACTAGCGGGAGGGAATGAGCAGTTCTTC TRBJ2-1 TRBV29-1 . TRBD2
CASSPGLANEQFF TGTGCCAGCAGTCCCGGACTCGCCAATGAGCAGTTCTTC TRBJ2-1 TRBV27 . .
CASSLLGQGMYEQYF TGTGCCAGCAGCTTGTTGGGACAGGGAATGTACGAGCAGTACTTC TRBJ2-7 TRBV5-8 once TRBD1
CASSIGTGGNQPQHF TGTGCCAGCAGTATCGGGACAGGGGGCAATCAGCCCCAGCATTTT TRBJ1-5 TRBV9 . TRBD1
CASSQRGLASTGELFF TGCGCCAGCAGCCAACGAGGACTAGCGAGCACCGGGGAGCTGTTTTTT TRBJ2-2 TRBV5-1 . TRBD2
CASSENLARADTGELFF TGTGCCAGCAGTGAAAACCTGGCCAGGGCTGACACCGGGGAGCTGTTTTTT TRBJ2-2 TRBV2 . .
CASSKGTSGGAPHNEQFF TGCGCCAGCAGCAAAGGGACTAGCGGGGGGGCTCCCCACAATGAGCAGTTCTTC TRBJ2-1 TRBV5-1 . TRBD2
CASSPPARGEAFF TGTGCCAGCAGCCCCCCAGCCAGGGGTGAAGCTTTCTTT TRBJ1-1 TRBV6-5 . .
CASSLGGQGDEQFF TGCGCCAGTAGCTTGGGGGGACAGGGTGATGAGCAGTTCTTC TRBJ2-1 TRBV5-1 . TRBD1
CASSVAPAGGLYEQYF TGTGCCAGCAGCGTAGCCCCGGCCGGGGGGTTGTACGAGCAGTACTTC TRBJ2-7 TRBV9 few TRBD2
CASSLEGSDTEAFF TGCGCCAGCAGCTTGGAAGGGAGTGACACTGAAGCTTTCTTT TRBJ1-1 TRBV5-1 . .
CASSLTGGIETQYF TGTGCCAGCAGCTTAACAGGGGGCATAGAGACCCAGTACTTC TRBJ2-5 TRBV7-6 . TRBD1
CASSTLGQAYSPLHF TGTGCCAGCAGCACCCTTGGACAGGCTTATTCACCCCTCCACTTT TRBJ1-6 TRBV7-2 . TRBD1
CASSATTGDGYTF TGTGCCAGCAGCGCTACTACAGGGGATGGCTACACCTTC TRBJ1-2 TRBV7-9 . TRBD1
CASSGLAGATGELFF TGTGCCAGCAGCGGACTAGCAGGCGCCACTGGGGAGCTGTTTTTT TRBJ2-2 TRBV9 . TRBD2
CASSFNEATSYNEQFF TGCGCCAGCAGCTTTAACGAGGCAACCTCCTACAATGAGCAGTTCTTC TRBJ2-1 TRBV5-1 . .
CASSFGSYGYTF TGTGCCAGCAGCTTCGGGAGCTATGGCTACACCTTC TRBJ1-2 TRBV11-2 . .
CASTLGGEETQYF TGTGCCAGCACCTTAGGGGGTGAAGAGACCCAGTACTTC TRBJ2-5 TRBV6-7 . .
CASSLPGSSNEKLFF TGTGCCAGCAGTTTACCGGGATCCTCAAATGAAAAACTGTTTTTT TRBJ1-4 TRBV28 . .
CAISDAGGLNEQFF TGTGCCATCAGTGACGCGGGGGGGCTCAATGAGCAGTTCTTC TRBJ2-1 TRBV10-3 . TRBD2
CASKWAGVGRLSGANVLTF TGTGCCAGTAAATGGGCCGGGGTCGGGAGGTTATCTGGGGCCAACGTCCTGACTTTC TRBJ2-6 TRBV19 few TRBD2
CASSASRAGLVYNEQFF TGTGCCAGCAGCGCCTCGAGAGCGGGCCTGGTCTACAATGAGCAGTTCTTC TRBJ2-1 TRBV9 . .
CASRPTGAGANVLTF TGTGCCAGTAGACCGACAGGGGCTGGGGCCAACGTCCTGACTTTC TRBJ2-6 TRBV19 . TRBD1
CASSLWRGAGETQYF TGTGCCAGCAGTTTATGGCGGGGAGCTGGGGAGACCCAGTACTTC TRBJ2-5 TRBV27 . .
CASSHVSGTVSYEQYF TGTGCCAGCAGCCACGTTAGCGGGACGGTCTCCTACGAGCAGTACTTC TRBJ2-7 TRBV4-2 few TRBD2
CASSSTKPPTDLRGNQPQHF TGTGCCAGCAGTTCTACAAAACCCCCCACTGACCTTCGGGGCAATCAGCCCCAGCATTTT TRBJ1-5 TRBV7-8 . .
CASSPPGWSSTDTQYF TGTGCCAGCAGTCCACCAGGGTGGTCTAGCACAGATACGCAGTATTTT TRBJ2-3 TRBV7-6 . .
CASSEVNSPLHF TGTGCCAGCAGCGAGGTGAATTCACCCCTCCACTTT TRBJ1-6 TRBV13 . .
CSATRETGTAEQYF TGCAGCGCGACCCGGGAGACAGGGACCGCCGAGCAGTACTTC TRBJ2-7 TRBV29-1 . .
CASSEYRRQGHTGELFF TGCGCCAGCAGTGAGTACAGGCGTCAGGGCCACACCGGGGAGCTGTTTTTT TRBJ2-2 TRBV10-1 . .
CASSLSGSGRADEQYF TGCGCCAGCAGCTTGTCGGGTTCGGGGAGGGCGGACGAGCAGTACTTC TRBJ2-7 TRBV5-1 . TRBD2